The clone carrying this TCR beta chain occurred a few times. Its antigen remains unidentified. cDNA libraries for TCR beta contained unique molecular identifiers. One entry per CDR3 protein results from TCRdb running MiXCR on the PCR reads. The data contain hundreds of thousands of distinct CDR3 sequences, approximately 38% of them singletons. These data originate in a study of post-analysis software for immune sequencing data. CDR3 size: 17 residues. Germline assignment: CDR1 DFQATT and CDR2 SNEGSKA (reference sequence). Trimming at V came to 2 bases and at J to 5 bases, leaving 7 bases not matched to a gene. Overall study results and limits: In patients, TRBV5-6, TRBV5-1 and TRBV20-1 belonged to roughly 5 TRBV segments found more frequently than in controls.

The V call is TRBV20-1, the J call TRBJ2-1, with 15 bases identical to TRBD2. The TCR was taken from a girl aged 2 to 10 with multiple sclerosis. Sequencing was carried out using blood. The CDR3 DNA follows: TGCAGTGCTAGATCTGGACTAGCGGGAGGGCACAACAATGAGCAGTTCTTC. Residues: CSARSGLAGGHNNEQFF.